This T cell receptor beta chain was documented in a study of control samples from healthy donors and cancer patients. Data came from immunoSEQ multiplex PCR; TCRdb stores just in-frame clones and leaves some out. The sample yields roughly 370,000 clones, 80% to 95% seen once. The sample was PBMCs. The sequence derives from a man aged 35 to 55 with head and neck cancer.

The CDR3 spells CASSLRRDWVGTASRTQYF. In DNA, the CDR3 is TGTGCCAGCAGCTTAAGAAGGGACTGGGTCGGGACGGCCTCACGTACGCAGTATTTT. The genes are TRBV7-2 and TRBJ2-3; a possible D gene is TRBD2 (6 bases). From germline, CDR1 is SGHTA and CDR2 FQGNSA. This CDR3 is 19 amino acids long. The ends were cut back, 2 bases at V and 8 bases at J, with 29 bases in the middle.